This is a list of T cell receptor beta chains from one sample in a study of T cells in tuberculosis. Only in-frame clones appear in the TCRdb table, and some are missing; sequencing was by immunoSEQ multiplex PCR. The sample holds 80,000 to 100,000 clones; approximately 91% are singletons and the top ten take under 2.5%. The sample taken for sequencing was CD1b-GMM tetramer-negative cells sorted from PBMCs. These TCRs come from an adult woman with latent tuberculosis. The CDR3 runs from the conserved cysteine through the conserved F or W. D genes are given only for firm matches. Not every row has a clone size; where given, it reads once, few, many or a size class.

d_gene	abundance	v_gene	j_gene	CDR3aa	CDR3nt
TRBD1	.	TRBV7-2	TRBJ2-3	CASSLGTGFTDTQYF	TGTGCCAGCAGCTTAGGGACAGGGTTCACAGATACGCAGTATTTT
TRBD2	.	TRBV9	TRBJ2-3	CASSVDVSGGIKDTQYF	TGTGCCAGCAGCGTAGATGTTAGCGGGGGGATAAAAGATACGCAGTATTTT
.	.	TRBV4-1	TRBJ2-3	CASSRGGYTDTQYF	TGCGCCAGCAGCCGGGGCGGTTACACAGATACGCAGTATTTT
TRBD1	.	TRBV15	TRBJ1-1	CATSRGVQGVNTEAFF	TGTGCCACCAGCAGGGGGGTCCAGGGGGTGAACACTGAAGCTTTCTTT
TRBD2	.	TRBV27	TRBJ2-3	CASSSGTRGTQYF	TGTGCCAGCAGTTCCGGGACTAGGGGTACGCAGTATTTT
.	.	TRBV28	TRBJ1-1	CASSYLGGLGEAFF	TGTGCCAGCAGCTACCTGGGGGGATTGGGTGAAGCTTTCTTT
TRBD1	.	TRBV9	TRBJ2-7	CASSEDRPISYEQYF	TGTGCCAGCAGCGAGGACAGGCCTATCTCCTACGAGCAGTACTTC
.	.	TRBV9	TRBJ1-1	CASSVGLEDAGEAFF	TGTGCCAGCAGCGTAGGATTGGAGGACGCTGGTGAAGCTTTCTTT
TRBD1	.	TRBV6-5	TRBJ1-2	CASKIRTGPGYTF	TGTGCCAGCAAGATTCGGACAGGGCCAGGCTACACCTTC
.	.	TRBV28	TRBJ2-7	CASSTIYEQYF	TGTGCCAGCAGTACTATCTACGAGCAGTACTTC
TRBD1	.	TRBV30	TRBJ2-5	CAWSRDREAETQYF	TGTGCCTGGAGTAGGGACAGGGAGGCGGAGACCCAGTACTTC
.	.	TRBV7-9	TRBJ1-1	CASSQQGYGTEAFF	TGTGCCAGCAGCCAACAGGGTTACGGCACTGAAGCTTTCTTT
.	.	TRBV7-2	TRBJ1-1	CASHLSAEAFF	TGTGCCAGCCACTTAAGCGCTGAAGCTTTCTTT
TRBD2	.	TRBV9	TRBJ2-3	CASSASGGYTDTQYF	TGTGCCAGCAGCGCTAGCGGGGGGTACACAGATACGCAGTATTTT
.	.	TRBV5-6	TRBJ2-2	CASSSLTLANTGELFF	TGTGCCAGCAGCTCCCTGACTTTAGCGAACACCGGGGAGCTGTTTTTT
TRBD1	.	TRBV27	TRBJ1-6	CASSLLLDRGSLRSLHF	TGTGCCAGCAGTTTATTACTAGACAGGGGCTCTCTAAGAAGCCTCCACTTT
.	.	TRBV2	TRBJ1-2	CASVAGGLTVYGYTF	TGTGCCAGCGTAGCGGGAGGCTTGACAGTCTATGGCTACACCTTC
TRBD1	.	TRBV2	TRBJ1-5	CASSPDRGRQPQHF	TGTGCCAGCAGCCCCGACAGGGGGCGTCAGCCCCAGCATTTT
.	.	TRBV5-6	TRBJ1-1	CASSLRRRMNTEAFF	TGTGCCAGCAGCTTGCGGAGGCGAATGAACACTGAAGCTTTCTTT
TRBD1	.	TRBV5-1	TRBJ1-4	CASSYRGRIATNEKLFF	TGCGCCAGCAGCTACAGGGGGCGTATTGCAACTAATGAAAAACTGTTTTTT
.	.	TRBV11-2	TRBJ1-5	CASSLGGVDQPQHF	TGTGCCAGCAGCTTAGGGGGGGTAGATCAGCCCCAGCATTTT
TRBD1	.	TRBV27	TRBJ2-2	CASKGTGDLGGELFF	TGTGCCAGCAAGGGAACAGGGGACCTCGGCGGGGAGCTGTTTTTT
.	.	TRBV7-8	TRBJ2-2	CASSLRVGGRNTGELFF	TGTGCCAGCAGCTTACGGGTTGGCGGGCGGAACACCGGGGAGCTGTTTTTT
.	.	TRBV6-6	TRBJ1-2	CAHSGGTLLGYTF	TGTGCCCACTCGGGAGGCACCCTTCTCGGCTACACCTTC
.	.	TRBV11-2	TRBJ2-7	CASSPGLPAYEQYF	TGTGCCAGCAGTCCGGGACTTCCAGCCTACGAGCAGTACTTC
.	.	TRBV4-2	TRBJ1-3	CASSQARAGNTIYF	TGTGCCAGCAGCCAAGCCAGGGCCGGAAACACCATATATTTT
TRBD2	once	TRBV27	TRBJ2-7	CASRLAGGAYEQYF	TGTGCCAGCAGACTAGCGGGGGGCGCCTACGAGCAGTACTTC
TRBD2	.	TRBV19	TRBJ2-2	CASSPGLAGGKWNTGELFF	TGTGCCAGTAGTCCCGGACTAGCGGGGGGGAAATGGAACACCGGGGAGCTGTTTTTT
.	.	TRBV5-1	TRBJ1-3	CASSLTPVDTPGNTIYF	TGCGCCAGCAGTTTGACACCAGTCGACACTCCTGGAAACACCATATATTTT
TRBD1	once	TRBV2	TRBJ1-2	CASSVLLARQGGHGYTF	TGTGCCAGCAGTGTCCTTTTGGCGAGACAGGGCGGGCATGGCTACACCTTC
TRBD1	once	TRBV30	TRBJ1-5	CAWSAGQGYQPQHF	TGTGCCTGGAGTGCGGGACAGGGGTATCAGCCCCAGCATTTT
.	.	TRBV14	TRBJ2-5	CASSQEVRETQYF	TGTGCCAGCAGCCAAGAGGTTCGGGAGACCCAGTACTTC
.	.	TRBV7-6	TRBJ2-7	CASSLTDGAYEQYF	TGTGCCAGCAGCCTTACAGACGGGGCCTACGAGCAGTACTTC
TRBD2	.	TRBV11-3	TRBJ2-3	CASSLAAAGGEDTQYF	TGTGCCAGCAGCTTAGCCGCCGCGGGGGGGGAGGATACGCAGTATTTT
TRBD1	.	TRBV5-6	TRBJ1-5	CASSYNRGQGSNQPQHF	TGTGCCAGCAGCTATAACAGGGGCCAAGGTAGCAATCAGCCCCAGCATTTT
.	.	TRBV6-5	TRBJ1-4	CASTQRGGAQEKLFF	TGTGCCAGCACCCAGAGGGGGGGGGCCCAAGAAAAACTGTTTTTT
TRBD2	.	TRBV5-4	TRBJ2-1	CASSQGLADYNEQFF	TGTGCCAGCAGCCAGGGACTAGCGGACTACAATGAGCAGTTCTTC
TRBD2	.	TRBV19	TRBJ2-2	CASSISGGSGELFF	TGTGCCAGTAGTATATCGGGAGGATCTGGGGAGCTGTTTTTT
TRBD2	.	TRBV7-2	TRBJ2-3	CASSLETGGPHTQYF	TGTGCCAGCAGCTTAGAGACGGGGGGGCCCCATACGCAGTATTTT
.	.	TRBV6-5	TRBJ1-4	CASSQGRGRNEKLFF	TGTGCCAGCAGCCAGGGGCGCGGGCGTAATGAAAAACTGTTTTTT
TRBD2	.	TRBV5-1	TRBJ2-3	CASSSSSGSTDTQYF	TGCGCCAGCAGCTCCTCTAGCGGAAGCACAGATACGCAGTATTTT
TRBD1	.	TRBV6-1	TRBJ2-7	CASSEDRARYEQYF	TGTGCCAGCAGCGAAGACAGGGCCAGGTACGAGCAGTACTTC
.	.	TRBV4-1	TRBJ1-2	CASSQELPTASYYGYTF	TGCGCCAGCAGCCAAGAATTGCCGACAGCGTCTTATTATGGCTACACCTTC
.	.	TRBV2	TRBJ1-2	CASSEALIGGSGYTF	TGTGCCAGCAGTGAAGCGCTTATCGGGGGAAGTGGCTACACCTTC
.	.	TRBV28	TRBJ1-1	CASSFSTPNTEAFF	TGTGCCAGCAGTTTTTCGACACCGAACACTGAAGCTTTCTTT
TRBD2	.	TRBV7-2	TRBJ2-5	CASSLNSVRGAGQTQYF	TGTGCCAGCAGCTTAAATAGCGTGCGGGGGGCCGGCCAGACCCAGTACTTC
TRBD1	.	TRBV5-1	TRBJ1-2	CASSIDQGQPKLYGYTF	TGCGCCAGCAGCATAGACCAGGGACAGCCGAAACTCTATGGCTACACCTTC
.	.	TRBV7-2	TRBJ2-1	CASSLALAGEQFF	TGTGCCAGCAGCTTAGCGCTAGCCGGTGAGCAGTTCTTC